Below are 28 T cell receptor beta chains sequenced from a single sample in a study of shared clonotypes between healthy human individuals. CD8 cells regarded as naive lacked CD45RO, were positively chosen for CCR7, and omitted terminally differentiated effector memory CD45RA+ cells. Sequencing was performed with immunoSEQ multiplex PCR; in TCRdb, only in-frame clones are kept and a portion is missing. The sample includes about 2.1 million clones, around 93% of them seen just once. The material sequenced was naive CD8+ T cells from PBMCs. The receptors were sampled from a man between 18 and 35 years old in good health. Some clones in this sample may be carry-over from other donors' samples.

The rearrangement joins TRBV5-4 to TRBJ1-2, with unresolved D. The germline gives CDR1 SGHNT, CDR2 YYREEE (reference sequence). The V end lost 0 bases, the J end lost 5 bases, and 8 bases lay between the germline ends. CDR3 length equals 13 residues. The CDR3 sequence is CASSLGEAYGYTF. In DNA, the CDR3 is TGTGCCAGCAGCTTGGGGGAGGCGTATGGCTACACCTTC.

The DNA of the CDR3 is TGTGCCAGCAGCTCACTCCGGCCTCGTGGAAGCTCCTACAATGAGCAGTTCTTC. Translation gives CASSSLRPRGSSYNEQFF. J is TRBJ2-1 and V is TRBV27; D uncertain. Looked up from germline, CDR1 is MNHEY and CDR2 is SMNVEV (reference sequence). Between the trimmed V and J ends, which lost 6 bases and 0 bases, there was a span of 21 bases. This CDR3 comprises 18 residues.

The chain couples TRBV5-4 to TRBJ2-4; 10 bases are shared with TRBD1. This CDR3 is built from 16 residues. The ends lost 0 bases at V and 4 bases at J; junction bases unmatched: 4. Germline loops: CDR1 SGHNT, CDR2 YYREEE (reference sequence). CDR3 DNA sequence: TGTGCCAGCAGCTTGGAAGGACAGGGGGGAAAAAACATTCAGTACTTC. It codes for CASSLEGQGGKNIQYF.

The J gene is TRBJ2-1, the V gene TRBV4-1, with no clear D. The germline V and J ends were trimmed by 1 base and 5 bases, with 9 bases remaining between them. Looked up from germline, CDR1 is MGHRA and CDR2 is YSYEKL. CDR3 length equals 14 residues. CDR3 region: CASSQATWNNEQFF. DNA of the CDR3: TGCGCCAGCAGCCAAGCGACATGGAACAATGAGCAGTTCTTC.

The V and J genes are TRBV5-5 and TRBJ2-7; TRBD1 matches 10 bases. The CDR3 contains 14 residues. Germline trimming cut 3 bases from V and 6 bases from J; bases unmatched to any gene: 6. Per germline, CDR1 SGHKS and CDR2 YYEKEE (reference sequence). The CDR3 region has the DNA TGTGCCAGCAGCTGGGGCGGACAGGGGGGCGAGCAGTACTTC. Protein product: CASSWGGQGGEQYF.

The chain employs TRBV15 and TRBJ2-2; no clear D. V shed 5 bases and J shed 4 bases, with 14 bases lying between them. Germline assignment: CDR1 LNHNV and CDR2 YYDKDF (reference sequence). The CDR3 spans 15 residues. DNA of the CDR3: TGTGCCACCAGCTGGAGCCTTATGGTCACCGGGGAGCTGTTTTTT. Its translation: CATSWSLMVTGELFF.

This chain uses TRBV6-4 with TRBJ2-2; D is tentatively TRBD1 or TRBD2 (5 bases each). This CDR3 region has 14 residues. V lost 2 bases and J 1 base, leaving 5 bases between the germline ends. The germline V gene has CDR1 MRHNA and CDR2 SNTAGT. CDR3 sequence: CASSDGGNTGELFF. Here the CDR3 DNA reads TGTGCCAGCAGTGACGGGGGGAACACCGGGGAGCTGTTTTTT.

The chain recombines TRBV29-1 with TRBJ1-2; D gene uncertain. The V end was cut by 7 bases, the J end by 2 bases, with 11 bases between. The CDR3 contains 12 residues. Germline loops: CDR1 SQVTM, CDR2 ANQGSEA. The CDR3 sequence: CSARLQNYGYTF. CDR3 sequence (DNA): TGCAGCGCCCGGCTACAGAACTATGGCTACACCTTC.

The genes are TRBV6-6 and TRBJ1-4, with 8 bases matching TRBD1. CDR3 length: 11 amino acids. V was pared by 7 bases and J by 8 bases, with 0 bases of the junction left unmatched. Per germline, CDR1 MNHNY and CDR2 SVGAGI (reference sequence). In nucleotides, the CDR3 is TGTGCCAGCACAGGGGGCGAAAAACTGTTTTTT. This gives the protein CASTGGEKLFF.

The CDR3 sequence is CATRTATNYGYTF. The CDR3 DNA reads TGTGCCACCCGGACAGCCACTAACTATGGCTACACCTTC. The chain has TRBV7-9 and TRBJ1-2; possible D gene TRBD1, 6 bases. Trimming left V 10 bases short and J 0 bases short, with 12 bases between. The CDR3 has 13 amino acids. CDR1 is SEHNR and CDR2 is FQNEAQ in the germline V gene (reference sequence).

This clone came up a few times. This sequence joins TRBV7-2 and TRBJ2-1; 9 bases agree with TRBD2. V lost 5 bases to trimming and J lost 7 bases; unmatched junction nucleotides: 12. The CDR3 runs 16 residues. The germline V gene encodes CDR1 SGHTA and CDR2 FQGNSA. For the CDR3, the DNA is TGTGCCAGCAGCGAGAGGGTAGCGGGAGTGGAGAATGAGCAGTTCTTC. This sequence encodes CASSERVAGVENEQFF.

This rearrangement joins TRBV2 to TRBJ2-4, with D maybe TRBD2 (6 bases). Germline-derived CDR1 and CDR2 are SNHLY and FYNNEI. The CDR3 loop spans 15 amino acids. V was pared by 1 base and J by 16 bases, with 23 bases between. The CDR3: CASSEGDSRKGRGYF. The CDR3 DNA is TGTGCCAGCAGTGAAGGGGACTCGAGAAAAGGTCGTGGATACTTC.

The chain links TRBV11-2 to TRBJ1-5; no clear D gene. Germline CDR1 reads SGHAT; CDR2 reads FQNNGV. V lost 5 bases and J lost 6, with 14 bases in between. The CDR3 runs to 14 residues. Written as DNA, the CDR3 is TGTGCCAGCAGCGCCGGCCCCCGCAGTCAGCCCCAGCATTTT. Translated: CASSAGPRSQPQHF. The whole variable domain, remainder taken from reference TRBV11-2 and TRBJ1-5, is EAGVAQSPRYKIIEKRQSVAFWCNPISGHATLYWYQQILGQGPKLLIQFQNNGVVDDSQLPKDRFSAERLKGVDSTLKIQPAKLEDSAVYLCASSAGPRSQPQHFGDGTRLSIL.

The J gene is TRBJ2-7, the V gene TRBV28; tentative D call: TRBD1 (6 bases). The germline gives CDR1 MDHEN, CDR2 SYDVKM. Trimming shortened V by 2 bases and J by 7 bases, and 21 bases separated the two germline ends. The CDR3 contains 16 residues. The CDR3 DNA follows: TGTGCCAGCAGTTTAGGTTTGCAGGGGCCCTATCTTGAGCAGTACTTC. Its protein is CASSLGLQGPYLEQYF.

The rearrangement uses TRBV4-3 and TRBJ2-2, with 13 bases fitting TRBD2. The germline V gene has CDR1 LGHNA and CDR2 YSLEER. The CDR3 is 16 residues long. V was pared by 5 bases and J by 6 bases, with 6 bases of the junction left unmatched. The CDR3 region is CASSYGLAGVSGELFF. The CDR3, as DNA: TGCGCCAGCAGCTACGGACTAGCGGGAGTTTCCGGGGAGCTGTTTTTT.

This sequence joins TRBV19 and TRBJ2-1, with a possible D match to TRBD2 (6 bases). V was pared by 11 bases and J by 3 bases, with 17 bases between. The germline gives CDR1 LNHDA, CDR2 SQIVND (reference sequence). This CDR3 contains 14 residues. Here the CDR3 reads CAAGREADYNEQFF. The CDR3 coding sequence is TGTGCCGCCGGGCGGGAAGCAGACTACAATGAGCAGTTCTTC.

The V and J genes are TRBV7-9 and TRBJ2-7, with D perhaps being TRBD1 or TRBD2 (6 bases each). Germline V gene lookup returns CDR1 SEHNR and CDR2 FQNEAQ (reference sequence). The CDR3 has 10 amino acids. The CDR3 loop reads CEGGSYEQYF. DNA of the CDR3: TGTGAGGGGGGATCCTACGAGCAGTACTTC.

The chain couples TRBV5-4 to TRBJ1-1; D is unclear. Per germline, CDR1 SGHNT and CDR2 YYREEE (reference sequence). V was shortened by 0 bases and J by 3 bases, with 6 bases between the two germline ends. The CDR3 consists of 13 residues. CDR3 nucleotides: TGTGCCAGCAGCTTGGCCCCGGACACTGAAGCTTTCTTT. This sequence encodes CASSLAPDTEAFF.

The chain links TRBV7-9 to TRBJ2-7, with 9 bases matching TRBD1. Trimming at V came to 4 bases and at J to 5 bases, leaving 6 bases not matched to a gene. CDR1 SEHNR and CDR2 FQNEAQ come from the germline V gene (reference sequence). The CDR3 consists of 14 residues. DNA of the CDR3: TGTGCCAGCAGCTCCGGGACAGGGTACGACGAGCAGTACTTC. Translation gives CASSSGTGYDEQYF.

This clone was seen once. The chain couples TRBV6-5 to TRBJ1-1; maybe TRBD1 (5 bases). Trimming removed 6 bases at V and 5 bases at J, with 10 bases between. Germline CDR1 and CDR2: MNHEY and SVGAGI. The CDR3 sequence is 12 residues long. CDR3 sequence: CASRGGGTEAFF. CDR3 coding DNA: TGTGCCAGCAGAGGCGGGGGGACTGAAGCTTTCTTT.

The rearrangement uses TRBV28 and TRBJ1-2; no clear D. This CDR3 has 16 amino acids. Trimming stripped 3 bases from V and 0 bases from J, with 14 bases between. The germline V gene encodes CDR1 MDHEN and CDR2 SYDVKM. The chain's CDR3 is CASSFLWGISNYGYTF. The CDR3 DNA follows: TGTGCCAGCAGTTTTTTATGGGGAATTTCTAACTATGGCTACACCTTC.

V usage is TRBV16 and J usage is TRBJ1-2, with D tentatively TRBD1 (6 bases). This CDR3 contains 16 residues. CDR1 and CDR2 from the germline V gene are KGHSY and FQNENV. Trimming removed 3 bases at V and 0 bases at J, with 14 bases between. CDR3 protein: CASSQGIGQTNYGYTF. The DNA of the CDR3 is TGTGCCAGCAGCCAGGGGATTGGACAGACTAACTATGGCTACACCTTC.

The genes are TRBV30 and TRBJ1-6, with D unresolved. The CDR3 has 13 amino acids. Germline loops: CDR1 GTSNPN, CDR2 SVGIG (reference sequence). Trimming shortened V by 6 bases and J by 4 bases, and 10 bases separated the two germline ends. CDR3 loop: CACGSMYNSPLHF. Here the CDR3 DNA reads TGTGCCTGCGGCAGTATGTATAATTCACCCCTCCACTTT.

The gene calls are TRBV15 and TRBJ2-5; a possible D gene is TRBD1 (5 bases). The CDR3 spans 15 residues. CDR1 is LNHNV, CDR2 YYDKDF, per germline (reference sequence). V gave up 0 bases and J gave up 2 bases, with 10 bases separating them. CDR3 in amino acids: CATSREGVVQETQYF. The CDR3 bases are TGTGCCACCAGCAGAGAAGGGGTAGTACAAGAGACCCAGTACTTC.

This chain links TRBV7-9 with TRBJ2-7, with D perhaps TRBD2 (6 bases). The CDR3 contains 12 residues. The germline V gene encodes CDR1 SEHNR and CDR2 FQNEAQ (reference sequence). Trimming removed 5 bases from V and 13 bases from J, with 18 bases in between. Written as DNA, the CDR3 is TGTGCCAGCAGCAGGACTAACTCCGATGCCTACTTC. This encodes CASSRTNSDAYF.

This chain uses TRBV27 with TRBJ2-2; 9 bases line up with TRBD1. Germline V gives CDR1 MNHEY, CDR2 SMNVEV (reference sequence). This CDR3 has 16 residues. The V and J ends lost 4 bases and 6 bases, in that order; junction bases with no gene match: 9. CDR3 DNA: TGTGCCAGCAGTTACCTACGACAGGGGGGCCCCGGGGAGCTGTTTTTT. This encodes CASSYLRQGGPGELFF.

The chain is built from TRBV19 and TRBJ2-6; D is uncertain. Between the trimmed V and J ends, which lost 7 bases and 1 base, there was a span of 5 bases. This CDR3 spans 13 amino acids. In germline, CDR1 is LNHDA, CDR2 SQIVND (reference sequence). The CDR3: CASTPSGANVLTF. Written as DNA, the CDR3 is TGTGCCAGTACCCCATCTGGGGCCAACGTCCTGACTTTC.

This chain connects TRBV9 to TRBJ2-5; TRBD1 agrees at 8 bases. V was clipped by 4 bases and J by 5 bases; unmatched bases: 10. The CDR3 extends over 15 amino acids. Germline V gene data show CDR1 as SGDLS and CDR2 as YYNGEE. The CDR3 DNA sequence: TGTGCCAGCAGCTCCCGCAGGGGGCAGGTTGAGACCCAGTACTTC. Translated: CASSSRRGQVETQYF.